The 3 T cell receptor beta chains listed next were all sequenced from one sample in a study of shared clonotypes between healthy human individuals. CD8 cells classed as naive were CD45RO-negative and positively selected for CCR7, excluding terminally differentiated effector memory CD45RA+ cells. Method: immunoSEQ multiplex PCR; TCRdb's copy keeps in-frame clones and lacks some. Of nearly 2 million clones listed, just under 95% are singletons. Sequencing was performed on naive CD8+ T cells sorted from blood. These receptors originate from a man aged 18-30 years in good health.

J is TRBJ2-4 and V is TRBV2; tentative D call: TRBD2 (6 bases). There are 13 residues in the CDR3. The V gene lost 4 bases and the J gene lost 8 bases, with 12 bases spanning the gap. Germline V gene sequence: CDR1 SNHLY, CDR2 FYNNEI. The CDR3 loop is CASSASEWDIQYF. The CDR3, as DNA: TGTGCCAGCAGTGCTAGCGAGTGGGACATTCAGTACTTC.

The J gene is TRBJ2-1, the V gene TRBV7-6; 13 positions agree with TRBD2. This CDR3 has 15 amino acids. Per the germline V gene, CDR1 is SGHVS and CDR2 is FNYEAQ. J lost 9 bases, V lost 5 bases, and 7 bases had no gene match. CDR3 bases: TGTGCCAGCAGCCCCGGACTAGCGGGGGACGGTGAGCAGTTCTTC. Its protein is CASSPGLAGDGEQFF.

The J gene is TRBJ2-7, the V gene TRBV4-3; TRBD1 is a possible D gene (7 bases). V lost 6 bases and J lost 1, with 13 bases in between. The germline V gene has CDR1 LGHNA and CDR2 YSLEER. There are 14 residues in the CDR3. CDR3 residues: CASSRQGGSYEQYF. The CDR3 coding sequence is TGCGCCAGCAGTAGGCAGGGGGGTTCCTACGAGCAGTACTTC.